One sample yielded the 18 T cell receptor beta chains listed below, sequenced in a study of Graves' ophthalmopathy and Graves' hyperthyroidism. TCR beta CDR3 amplification used RNA transcripts. An initial RT-PCR round employing HTBI primers preceded a second-round multiplex PCR. MiXCR, applied by TCRdb to the multiplex PCR reads, yields one record per CDR3 protein. The table has roughly 610,000 distinct CDR3 sequences, roughly 20% seen once. The sample comprised peripheral blood. The source is a young woman with stable Graves' hyperthyroidism. Some clones in this sample may be carry-over from other donors' samples.

In its sample, this clonotype was seen many times. CDR3 coding DNA: TGTGCCAGCAGTTACCAGATTGGCGGGGGGGCCCGGGAGACCCAGTACTTC. Protein: CASSYQIGGGARETQYF. The genes are TRBV6-2 or TRBV6-3 and TRBJ2-5; 9 positions agree with TRBD2. Germline trimming cut 2 bases from V and 5 bases from J; bases unmatched to any gene: 12. Germline V CDR1 and CDR2: MNHEY, SVGEGT. The CDR3 has 17 amino acids.

This clonotype came up many times. The gene calls are TRBV7-6 and TRBJ2-5, with 7 nucleotides matching TRBD1. The ends lost 1 base at V and 5 bases at J; junction bases unmatched: 10. From germline, CDR1 is SGHVS and CDR2 FNYEAQ. The CDR3 has 16 residues. CDR3 loop: CASSLGLGQEWETQYF. The DNA of the CDR3 is TGTGCCAGCAGCTTAGGTTTAGGACAGGAATGGGAGACCCAGTACTTC.

V is TRBV5-1 and J is TRBJ2-5, with D tentatively TRBD2 (6 bases). The CDR3 loop spans 15 amino acids. V was pared by 0 bases and J by 2 bases, with 11 bases between. Germline-derived CDR1 and CDR2 are SGHRS and YFSETQ. The CDR3 loop is CASSLERELQETQYF. The CDR3, as DNA: TGCGCCAGCAGCTTGGAACGGGAGTTGCAAGAGACCCAGTACTTC. The full variable domain, with the rest looked up from reference TRBV5-1 and TRBJ2-5, is KAGVTQTPRYLIKTRGQQVTLSCSPISGHRSVSWYQQTPGQGLQFLFEYFSETQRNKGNFPGRFSGRQFSNSRSEMNVSTLELGDSALYLCASSLERELQETQYFGPGTRLLVL.

The V and J genes are TRBV5-1 and TRBJ2-7; 10 bases line up with TRBD1. The CDR3 has 15 residues. The germline CDR1 and CDR2 sequences are SGHRS and YFSETQ. Unmatched junction bases numbered 10, after V lost 5 bases and J lost 5 bases. CDR3 amino acids: CASSRRQGARNEQYF. The DNA of the CDR3 is TGCGCCAGCAGTCGGAGACAGGGGGCAAGAAACGAGCAGTACTTC.

In this sample, this clonotype turned up many times. This chain connects TRBV20-1 to TRBJ2-7; weak D call: TRBD1 (6 bases). This CDR3 contains 16 residues. Germline CDR1 DFQATT, CDR2 SNEGSKA (reference sequence). V was shortened by 8 bases and J by 2 bases, with 25 bases between the two germline ends. The CDR3 DNA reads as TGCAGTTCATCACAACCCCCGGGACATGAGACCTACGAGCAGTACTTC. Its protein product is CSSSQPPGHETYEQYF.

Note on this clonotype: A read error may account for a junction end that differs from germline. The chain joins TRBV29-1 to TRBJ1-5; the match to TRBD1 covers 9 bases. Germline assignment: CDR1 SQVTM and CDR2 ANQGSEA. The CDR3 has 13 residues. In nucleotides, the CDR3 is TGCAGCGTTGAGGGACAGGGAGGCCAGCCCCAGAATTTT. It specifies CSVEGQGGQPQNF.

This clonotype has at least ten counts. The rearrangement uses TRBV27 and TRBJ1-1; D call uncertain. Germline V lookup: CDR1 MNHEY, CDR2 SMNVEV (reference sequence). The V and J ends lost 1 base and 0 bases respectively, with 9 bases between them. There are 15 residues in the CDR3. The CDR3 DNA is TGTGCCAGCAGTTTATATATGGCAGTGAACACTGAAGCTTTCTTT. As protein: CASSLYMAVNTEAFF.

This rearrangement joins TRBV6-1 to TRBJ1-1; 9 bases agree with TRBD1. The CDR3 covers 13 residues. Germline V gene lookup returns CDR1 MNHNS and CDR2 SASEGT. Unmatched junction bases numbered 9, after V lost 6 bases and J lost 10 bases. CDR3 loop: CASSRQGGSGAFF. In DNA, the CDR3 is TGTGCCAGCAGCCGACAGGGGGGAAGTGGAGCTTTCTTT.

The gene calls are TRBV27 and TRBJ2-5, with 9 bases aligning to TRBD2. The CDR3 has 16 residues. Germline V gene lookup returns CDR1 MNHEY and CDR2 SMNVEV (reference sequence). V dropped 3 bases and J dropped 4; count of bases not matched to a gene: 9. Written as DNA, the CDR3 is TGTGCCAGCAGTTTTGCTAGCGGGGAGCCACTAGAGACCCAGTACTTC. This encodes CASSFASGEPLETQYF.

In this sample, this clonotype turned up a few times. The chain links TRBV4-1 to TRBJ1-1, with a weak D call TRBD1 (6 bases). The CDR3 is made up of 14 amino acids. Germline V gene data show CDR1 as MGHRA and CDR2 as YSYEKL. With 3 bases removed from V and 1 base from J, the gap between germline ends came to 9 bases. In DNA form, the CDR3 reads TGCGCCAGCAGCCAGCCGGGACAGAACACTGAAGCTTTCTTT. This encodes CASSQPGQNTEAFF.

This clonotype was seen many times. V gene TRBV30 combines with J gene TRBJ1-5; TRBD1 matches 7 bases. The germline CDR1 and CDR2 sequences are GTSNPN and SVGIG (reference sequence). The V and J ends lost 5 bases and 0 bases, in that order; junction bases with no gene match: 4. The CDR3 runs 14 residues. This chain's CDR3 is CAWGTADSNQPQHF. CDR3 DNA: TGTGCCTGGGGGACAGCCGATAGCAATCAGCCCCAGCATTTT.

This clonotype was seen only once. The chain carries TRBV10-3 and TRBJ1-2; tentative D call: TRBD1 (5 bases). CDR3 length: 15 amino acids. Germline lookup yields CDR1 ENHRY and CDR2 SYGVKD. The ends were cut back, 2 bases at V and 2 bases at J, with 12 bases in the middle. The CDR3 protein is CAISERGGQNYGYTF. The DNA for the CDR3 is TGTGCCATCAGTGAGAGGGGTGGTCAGAACTATGGCTACACCTTC.

The V call is TRBV7-9, the J call TRBJ2-7; unclear D gene. The CDR3 has 12 residues. Trimming removed 4 bases from V and 6 bases from J, with 10 bases in between. CDR1 and CDR2 (germline): SEHNR, FQNEAQ (reference sequence). As DNA, the CDR3 is TGTGCCAGCAGCTATCCGGCAGGCGAGCAGTACTTC. It codes for CASSYPAGEQYF.

The gene calls are TRBV14 and TRBJ2-2; D not resolved. The V gene lost 2 bases and the J gene lost 0 bases, with 10 bases spanning the gap. CDR1 is SGHDN, CDR2 FVKESK, per germline. This CDR3 contains 16 residues. The CDR3 coding sequence is TGTGCCAGCAGCCAAAGAAGGGAATCGAACACCGGGGAGCTGTTTTTT. Protein sequence: CASSQRRESNTGELFF.

This clonotype was seen many times. The J gene is TRBJ2-5, the V gene TRBV11-2; no clear D. CDR3 length equals 15 residues. Germline V CDR1 and CDR2: SGHAT, FQNNGV. Trimming pared 0 bases from V and 0 bases from J, leaving 8 bases between. CDR3 in amino acids: CASSLDAGHQETQYF. The CDR3 DNA follows: TGTGCCAGCAGCTTAGATGCAGGCCACCAAGAGACCCAGTACTTC.

This clonotype was observed many times. The chain combines TRBV30 with TRBJ1-1; D unclear. Germline V CDR1 and CDR2: GTSNPN, SVGIG (reference sequence). The V gene lost 5 bases and the J gene lost 11 bases, with 18 bases spanning the gap. The length of the CDR3 is 12 residues. The CDR3 nucleotides read TGTGCCTGGCACAGTAGGTCCGCGGGCGCTTTCTTT. Its protein is CAWHSRSAGAFF.

At least ten counts were recorded for this clonotype. This chain links TRBV29-1 with TRBJ1-2; D not certain. This CDR3 region has 12 residues. Germline V gene sequence: CDR1 SQVTM, CDR2 ANQGSEA. V was pared by 4 bases and J by 6 bases, with 12 bases between. This CDR3 is CSVGSGRHGYTF. The CDR3 DNA reads TGCAGCGTTGGAAGCGGGAGGCATGGCTACACCTTC.

There are a few counts of this clonotype. A read error may produce the germline difference seen at one junction end. The chain combines TRBV6-1 with TRBJ2-5, with D unclear. The CDR3 consists of 14 residues. CDR1 is MNHNS and CDR2 is SASEGT in the germline V gene. The CDR3: CASGDMSTGETQYF. CDR3 sequence (DNA): TGTGCCAGCGGTGACATGTCCACTGGAGAGACCCAGTACTTC.